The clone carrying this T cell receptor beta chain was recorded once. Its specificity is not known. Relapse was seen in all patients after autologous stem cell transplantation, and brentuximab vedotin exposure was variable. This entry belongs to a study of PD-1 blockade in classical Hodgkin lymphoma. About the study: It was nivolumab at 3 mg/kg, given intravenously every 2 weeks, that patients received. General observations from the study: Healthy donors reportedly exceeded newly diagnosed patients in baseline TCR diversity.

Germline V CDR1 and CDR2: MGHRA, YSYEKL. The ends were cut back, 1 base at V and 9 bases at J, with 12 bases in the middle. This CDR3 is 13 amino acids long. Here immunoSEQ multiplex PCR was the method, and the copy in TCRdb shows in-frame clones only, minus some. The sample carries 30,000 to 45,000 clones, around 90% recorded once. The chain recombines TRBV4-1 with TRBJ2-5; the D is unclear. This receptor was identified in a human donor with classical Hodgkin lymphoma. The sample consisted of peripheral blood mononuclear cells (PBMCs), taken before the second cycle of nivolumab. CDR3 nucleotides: TGCGCCAGCAGCCAAGCCCTGTTACCGGCCCAGTACTTC. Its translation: CASSQALLPAQYF.